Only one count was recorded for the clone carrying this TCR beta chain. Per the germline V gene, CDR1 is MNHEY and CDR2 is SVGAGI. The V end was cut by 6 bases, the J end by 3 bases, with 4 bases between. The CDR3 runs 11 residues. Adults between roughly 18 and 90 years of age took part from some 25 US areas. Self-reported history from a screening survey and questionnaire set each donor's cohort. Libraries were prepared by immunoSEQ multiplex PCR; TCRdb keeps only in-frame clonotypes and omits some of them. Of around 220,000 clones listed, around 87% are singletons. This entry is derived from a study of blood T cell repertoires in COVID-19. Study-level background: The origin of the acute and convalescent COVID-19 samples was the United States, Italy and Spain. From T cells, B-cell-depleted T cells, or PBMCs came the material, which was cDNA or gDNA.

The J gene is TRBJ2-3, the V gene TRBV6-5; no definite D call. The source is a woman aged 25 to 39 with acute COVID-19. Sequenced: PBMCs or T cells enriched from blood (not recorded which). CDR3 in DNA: TGTGCCAGCAGCCTTACAGATACGCAGTATTTT. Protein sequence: CASSLTDTQYF.